This TCR beta chain was profiled in a study of post-analysis software for immune sequencing data. Background on the study: Both relapsing-remitting and secondary progressive multiple sclerosis featured among the disease courses, as did progressive-relapsing multiple sclerosis. The study, taken as a whole, reports: Patients used about 5 TRBV segments, including TRBV5-6, TRBV5-1 and TRBV20-1, more often than controls. Significantly lower normalized Chao1 diversity was found in patients with multiple sclerosis relative to controls.

The CDR3 sequence is 15 residues long. Unmatched junction bases numbered 10, after V lost 5 bases and J lost 6 bases. Per germline, CDR1 SGHTA and CDR2 FQGNSA. The sample holds a few counts of this clonotype. Its matching antigen is unknown. Built from TCR beta cDNA, the libraries had unique molecular identifiers in them. TCRdb called the PCR reads again in MiXCR, with one record for every CDR3 protein. The sample shows hundreds of thousands of distinct CDR3 sequences, 55% to 60% of them seen only once. The V and J genes are TRBV7-2 and TRBJ2-3, with 8 bases lining up with TRBD1. Sample: blood. The receptor's source is a girl aged 2-10 years with multiple sclerosis. The chain's CDR3 is CASSQNQGAGDTQYF. DNA of the CDR3: TGTGCCAGCAGCCAAAATCAGGGGGCTGGGGATACGCAGTATTTT.